This TCR beta chain was sequenced during a study of blood T cell repertoires in COVID-19. The CDR3 has 15 amino acids. The germline CDR1 and CDR2 sequences are LNHDA and SQIVND (reference sequence). V was shortened by 2 bases and J by 2 bases, with 12 bases between the two germline ends. Authors' analysis steps: Reference gene primer amplification gave nucleated cell count estimates. The method was immunoSEQ multiplex PCR; TCRdb's version includes in-frame clones alone and lacks a portion of them. V and J calls and clone size follow that table, whereas D and trimming were derived from the DNA. There are about 230,000 clones in the sample; roughly 85% occur only once, and 9.5% to 15% lies in the top ten.

Specimen: peripheral blood. The receptor's source is a woman under 30 who had recovered from COVID-19. V is TRBV19 and J is TRBJ1-1; no firm D call. This CDR3 reads CASSISGEGNTEAFF. CDR3 nucleotide sequence: TGTGCCAGTAGTATATCGGGAGAGGGAAACACTGAAGCTTTCTTT.